One and the same sample provided the 28 T cell receptor beta chains below, sequenced in a study of Graves' ophthalmopathy and Graves' hyperthyroidism. RNA transcripts served as template for amplifying TCR beta CDR3 sequences. The authors performed first-round RT-PCR with HTBI primers and then a second-round multiplex PCR. TCRdb reprocessed the multiplex PCR reads via MiXCR and lists one record per CDR3 protein. This repertoire shows almost 750,000 distinct CDR3 sequences, roughly 40% found once; its top ten account for 40% to 45%. Sequencing was carried out using peripheral blood. These receptors were obtained from an adult man with Graves' ophthalmopathy.

This clonotype has only a few counts. In DNA form, the CDR3 reads TGTGCCAGCAGCGACGCGGGGGTTTCCTACGAGCAGTACTTC. Translated: CASSDAGVSYEQYF. V gene TRBV2 combines with J gene TRBJ2-7; 7 bases line up with TRBD2. This CDR3 has 14 residues. After removal of 6 bases from V and 1 base from J, the junction contained 6 bases not matched to a gene. Germline CDR1 SNHLY, CDR2 FYNNEI.

The genes are TRBV5-1 and TRBJ2-7; 9 bases align to TRBD1. The junction had 7 bases not matched to a gene; V was cut back by 3 bases and J by 3 bases. From germline, CDR1 is SGHRS and CDR2 YFSETQ. The CDR3 sequence is 15 residues long. This chain's CDR3 is CASSYAGTGLYEQYF. For the CDR3, the DNA is TGCGCCAGCAGCTACGCCGGGACAGGGCTCTACGAGCAGTACTTC.

V is TRBV7-9 and J is TRBJ2-5; 7 bases agree with TRBD1. The ends lost 6 bases at V and 4 bases at J; junction bases unmatched: 8. Per germline, CDR1 SEHNR and CDR2 FQNEAQ (reference sequence). The CDR3 totals 14 residues. For the CDR3, the DNA is TGTGCCAGCAGAAAGGGGGCGCGAGGAGAGACCCAGTACTTC. This gives the protein CASRKGARGETQYF.

A note on this clonotype: Here the CDR3 omits its conserved ending phenylalanine or tryptophan, so a read error is the likely source. The DNA is left out, because the CDR3 cannot be placed on it with certainty; the CDR3 is given as TCRdb lists it. This chain joins TRBV19 and TRBJ2-6; the D segment call TRBD2 is taken from the table without a DNA check. The CDR3 is 10 amino acids in total, end residues counted. The germline CDR1 and CDR2 sequences are LNHDA and SQIVND (reference sequence). This CDR3 is CASSTGAAYT.

This clonotype was seen repeatedly, ten times or more. The chain combines TRBV7-6 with TRBJ1-1; the match to TRBD1 covers 12 bases. From germline, CDR1 is SGHVS and CDR2 FNYEAQ. The CDR3 is 16 residues long. The trim removed 1 base at V and 6 bases at J, leaving 6 bases unmatched. CDR3 amino acids: CASSLDRDRGLAEAFF. In nucleotides, the CDR3 is TGTGCCAGCAGCTTAGATAGGGACAGGGGGCTCGCTGAAGCTTTCTTT.

The chain links TRBV7-9 to TRBJ2-6, with 10 bases aligning to TRBD1. The V segment lost 1 base and the J segment 1 base; nucleotides outside the gene matches: 4. From germline, CDR1 is SEHNR and CDR2 FQNEAQ (reference sequence). The CDR3 has 18 residues. CDR3 sequence: CASSLVTGGLSGANVLTF. In DNA form, the CDR3 reads TGTGCCAGCAGCTTAGTGACAGGGGGCCTGTCTGGGGCCAACGTCCTGACTTTC.

A remark on this clonotype: A much larger clone differs by one base, so this may be a read error. V gene TRBV10-3 combines with J gene TRBJ2-5, with 11 bases that match TRBD2. The CDR3 has 15 amino acids. Germline V gives CDR1 ENHRY, CDR2 SYGVKD. The V and J ends lost 5 bases and 5 bases, in that order; junction bases with no gene match: 7. Here the CDR3 DNA reads TGTGCCATCAGTTACTCGAGGACTAGCGGGGAGACCCAGTACTTC. This gives the protein CAISYSRTSGETQYF.

Comment on this clonotype: The junction shows a germline mismatch at one end, possibly a read error. The chain joins TRBV7-9 to TRBJ1-2; no clear D gene. CDR1 and CDR2 from the germline V gene are SEHNR and FQNEAQ (reference sequence). The CDR3 contains 14 residues. CDR3 amino acids: CASSHDGDNYGYTF. In nucleotides, the CDR3 is TGCGCCAGCAGCCACGATGGAGACAACTATGGCTACACCTTC.

The table lists this clonotype with a count of one. A much larger clonotype is one base distant, so this may be a read error. This chain links TRBV29-1 with TRBJ1-1; D perhaps matches TRBD1 (5 bases). CDR3 length equals 13 residues. The ends were cut back, 3 bases at V and 5 bases at J, with 13 bases in the middle. Germline assignment: CDR1 SQVTM and CDR2 ANQGSEA. The DNA of the CDR3 is TGCAGCGTTGACTTGGGGGTAGATACTGAAGCTTTCTTT. This encodes CSVDLGVDTEAFF.

The gene calls are TRBV2 and TRBJ1-3, with a weak D call TRBD1 (5 bases). Germline assignment: CDR1 SNHLY and CDR2 FYNNEI. CDR3 size: 14 residues. The V end was cut by 3 bases, the J end by 3 bases, with 9 bases between. The CDR3, as DNA: TGTGCCAGCAGTGAGAAGGGGTTTGGAAACACCATATATTTT. This gives the protein CASSEKGFGNTIYF. Complete variable domain (other parts from reference TRBV2 and TRBJ1-3): EPEVTQTPSHQVTQMGQEVILRCVPISNHLYFYWYRQILGQKVEFLVSFYNNEISEKSEIFDDQFSVERPDGSNFTLKIRSTKLEDSAMYFCASSEKGFGNTIYFGEGSWLTVV.

Comment on this clonotype: A much larger clone is a single base away; this may be a read error. V is TRBV10-3 and J is TRBJ1-5; D gene uncertain. The germline V and J ends were trimmed by 6 bases and 5 bases, with 11 bases remaining between them. The V gene's germline CDR1 is ENHRY and CDR2 SYGVKD. The length of the CDR3 is 13 residues. DNA for the CDR3: TGTGCCATCAGGGAAGGGAGGGATCAGCCCCAGCATTTT. Protein: CAIREGRDQPQHF.

The chain uses TRBV14 and TRBJ1-1, with D uncertain. Deletions cut 8 bases from V and 6 bases from J, with 13 bases between. Looked up from germline, CDR1 is SGHDN and CDR2 is FVKESK. This CDR3 region has 12 residues. CDR3 in amino acids: CASSPLAAEAFF. The CDR3 region has the DNA TGTGCCAGCTCACCACTAGCGGCTGAAGCTTTCTTT.

This clonotype has a handful of counts. This chain joins TRBV7-9 and TRBJ2-7; tentatively, D is TRBD2 (6 bases). Trimming stripped 1 base from V and 3 bases from J, with 10 bases between. The CDR3 sequence is 14 residues long. The germline CDR1 and CDR2 sequences are SEHNR and FQNEAQ (reference sequence). CDR3 coding DNA: TGTGCCAGCAGCTTAGATGCTAGCGACTACGAGCAGTACTTC. This translates into CASSLDASDYEQYF.

This clonotype was counted at least ten times. The CDR3 DNA is TGTGCCAGCAGAACACCACAGGGTTCTGGCTACACCTTC. This translates into CASRTPQGSGYTF. The chain carries TRBV19 and TRBJ1-2; D may be TRBD1 (6 bases). Germline-derived CDR1 and CDR2 are LNHDA and SQIVND (reference sequence). The CDR3 covers 13 residues. V lost 9 bases and J lost 7, with 18 bases in between.

This clonotype was counted at least ten times. V gene TRBV7-6 combines with J gene TRBJ1-5; D gene ambiguous. The CDR3 is 13 amino acids. V dropped 1 base and J dropped 3 bases, with 4 bases sitting between them. Germline assignment: CDR1 SGHVS and CDR2 FNYEAQ. CDR3 in amino acids: CASSLVDNQPQHF. The CDR3 DNA sequence: TGTGCCAGCAGCTTAGTAGACAATCAGCCCCAGCATTTT.

The genes are TRBV25-1 and TRBJ1-1; no clear D gene. The CDR3 extends over 13 amino acids. Germline lookup yields CDR1 MGHDK and CDR2 SYGVNS. CDR3 bases: TGTGCTAGAGATATGAGGGAGAACACTGAAGCTTTCTTT. Protein: CARDMRENTEAFF.

This clonotype has just a few counts. The V call is TRBV10-3, the J call TRBJ1-1, with 11 bases fitting TRBD1. The CDR3 loop spans 16 amino acids. Germline CDR1 reads ENHRY; CDR2 reads SYGVKD. V shed 4 bases, J shed 7 bases, and the junction held 11 bases outside the gene matches. Here the CDR3 DNA reads TGTGCCATCAGTGGTCGGACAGGGGGCCTGGTTAATGAAGCTTTCTTT. Protein product: CAISGRTGGLVNEAFF.

This clonotype was seen repeatedly, ten times or more. This sequence joins TRBV15 and TRBJ1-3; the D gene is possibly TRBD1 (5 bases). CDR1 and CDR2 (germline): LNHNV, YYDKDF (reference sequence). There are 16 residues in the CDR3. V lost 4 bases and J lost 4, with 17 bases in between. CDR3 sequence (DNA): TGTGCCACCAGCACCCTGACAGCCACTCCGGGAAACACCATATATTTT. Amino acid sequence: CATSTLTATPGNTIYF.

In its sample, this clonotype was seen a few times. The chain uses TRBV6-2 or TRBV6-3 and TRBJ1-2; D remains ambiguous. The CDR3 totals 12 residues. CDR1 MNHEY and CDR2 SVGEGT come from the germline V gene. V lost 4 bases to trimming and J lost 4 bases, with 7 bases between them. The CDR3, as DNA: TGTGCCAGCAGTTCCCAGTCCTATGGCTACACCTTC. Translating gives CASSSQSYGYTF.

The gene calls are TRBV2 and TRBJ1-2, with D unclear. The V gene lost 6 bases and the J gene lost 6 bases, with 26 bases spanning the gap. The V gene's germline CDR1 is SNHLY and CDR2 FYNNEI. The CDR3 has 17 amino acids. CDR3 nucleotide sequence: TGTGCCAGCAGAGTGAAGCCTCGGACCGCCGGCCAGGATGGCTACACCTTC. This sequence encodes CASRVKPRTAGQDGYTF.

This clonotype was observed at least ten times. The rearrangement joins TRBV7-2 to TRBJ1-5; D is perhaps TRBD1 (5 bases). This CDR3 region has 16 residues. Per the germline V gene, CDR1 is SGHTA and CDR2 is FQGNSA. The ends were cut back, 5 bases at V and 0 bases at J, with 14 bases in the middle. The CDR3 loop reads CASSLGTVNSNQPQHF. CDR3 nucleotides: TGTGCCAGCAGCCTCGGGACGGTGAATAGCAATCAGCCCCAGCATTTT.

This clonotype occurred many times. This rearrangement joins TRBV24-1 to TRBJ1-4; no reliable D call. Trimming removed 1 base at V and 7 bases at J, with 9 bases between. This CDR3 has 14 residues. From germline, CDR1 is KGHDR and CDR2 SFDVKD. The chain's CDR3 is CATSDLRVGEKLFF. Written as DNA, the CDR3 is TGTGCCACCAGTGATTTACGCGTCGGTGAAAAACTGTTTTTT.

This clonotype has more than one count but fewer than ten. The chain couples TRBV7-3 to TRBJ2-2, with D unclear. The CDR3 is 12 residues long. The V end was cut by 4 bases, the J end by 6 bases, with 6 bases between. From germline, CDR1 is SGHTA and CDR2 FQGTGA. The CDR3 spells CASSYPPGELFF. Here the CDR3 DNA reads TGTGCCAGCAGCTATCCCCCCGGGGAGCTGTTTTTT.

The chain carries TRBV24-1 and TRBJ1-5; TRBD1 agrees at 8 bases. V was clipped by 6 bases and J by 9 bases; unmatched bases: 15. The CDR3 is made up of 16 amino acids. Germline loops: CDR1 KGHDR, CDR2 SFDVKD. The CDR3 loop reads CATSSVGQGYYPPQHF. The CDR3 DNA reads as TGTGCCACCAGTTCCGTCGGACAGGGTTATTATCCGCCCCAGCATTTT.

This clonotype was seen more than once but under ten times. V gene TRBV19 combines with J gene TRBJ2-7, with TRBD2 as a possible D gene (5 bases). Per germline, CDR1 LNHDA and CDR2 SQIVND (reference sequence). This CDR3 region has 14 residues. Between the trimmed V and J ends, which lost 3 bases and 5 bases, there was a span of 14 bases. CDR3 amino acids: CASSISWEFNEQYF. In nucleotides, the CDR3 is TGTGCCAGTAGTATTTCGTGGGAGTTCAACGAGCAGTACTTC.

This clonotype was detected many times. V usage is TRBV6-1 and J usage is TRBJ2-7, with no clear D. The V gene's germline CDR1 is MNHNS and CDR2 SASEGT. This CDR3 spans 12 amino acids. Trimming removed 1 base from V and 2 bases from J, with 3 bases in between. The CDR3 region is CASSEGTYEQYF. The CDR3 nucleotides are TGTGCCAGCAGTGAAGGGACCTACGAGCAGTACTTC.

The chain is built from TRBV10-3 and TRBJ1-4, with 9 bases aligning to TRBD1. With V trimmed by 11 bases and J by 7 bases, 8 bases remained unmatched. The CDR3 extends over 13 amino acids. CDR1 is ENHRY and CDR2 is SYGVKD in the germline V gene. DNA for the CDR3: TGTGCCTGTCCGGGACAGGGCGTTGAAAAACTGTTTTTT. Its translation is CACPGQGVEKLFF.

The gene calls are TRBV12-3 or TRBV12-4 and TRBJ1-4, with unresolved D. The V end was cut by 6 bases, the J end by 0 bases, with 11 bases between. The CDR3 covers 15 residues. The CDR3 coding sequence is TGTGCCAGCAGCTTATTTTTGACAACTAATGAAAAACTGTTTTTT. Its protein product is CASSLFLTTNEKLFF.